These T cell receptor beta chains were read from a single sample in a study of patients and donors after allogeneic stem cell transplantation. MiXCR was run by TCRdb on the RT-PCR reads, yielding one entry per CDR3 protein. The table shows roughly 200,000 distinct CDR3 sequences, with around two fifths occurring only once. Source material: blood, either unsorted or a sorted T cell fraction (not recorded which). The receptors here all came from a human donor who was either an allogeneic HSCT recipient or a stem cell or donor lymphocyte infusion donor (not recorded which). It is not recorded whose cells these are; they may come from a transplant donor. Both conserved end residues are part of each CDR3. Fields, in order: V gene, J gene, D gene, clone size, CDR3 DNA, CDR3 protein. D genes are given only for firm matches. Expanded clones are given a class, and other clones once, few, many or no size at all.

v_call: TRBV21-1; j_call: TRBJ1-5; d_call: -; clone_size: -; cdr3_nt: TGTGCCAGCAGCAAGGGAAGAGCTTGCAATCAGCCCCAGCATTTT; cdr3_aa: CASSKGRACNQPQHF
v_call: TRBV5-6; j_call: TRBJ1-5; d_call: -; clone_size: -; cdr3_nt: TGTGCCAGCAGCCCGGAGGGTGCGCAGCCCCAGCATTTT; cdr3_aa: CASSPEGAQPQHF
v_call: TRBV4-1; j_call: TRBJ2-3; d_call: -; clone_size: -; cdr3_nt: TGCGCCAGCAGCCAAGAAGGGGTTAAAGCCCTACCCCCAGATACGCAGTATTTT; cdr3_aa: CASSQEGVKALPPDTQYF
v_call: TRBV5-1; j_call: TRBJ2-1; d_call: -; clone_size: few; cdr3_nt: TGCGCCAGCAGCTTGGGGGGGACCCCCTACAATGAGCAGTTCTTC; cdr3_aa: CASSLGGTPYNEQFF
v_call: TRBV27; j_call: TRBJ1-2; d_call: TRBD1; clone_size: -; cdr3_nt: TGTGCCAGCAGAGCGGACAGGGGGCCCTATGGCTACACCTTC; cdr3_aa: CASRADRGPYGYTF
v_call: TRBV6-2/TRBV6-3; j_call: TRBJ2-1; d_call: -; clone_size: -; cdr3_nt: TGTGCCAGCAGTCACGACCGGTTCTCCTACAATGAGCAGTTCTTC; cdr3_aa: CASSHDRFSYNEQFF
v_call: TRBV5-4; j_call: TRBJ2-1; d_call: TRBD2; clone_size: few; cdr3_nt: TGTGCCAGCAGCTGGAAGGGAGGGTCATACAATGAGCAGTTCTTC; cdr3_aa: CASSWKGGSYNEQFF
v_call: TRBV6-6; j_call: TRBJ1-5; d_call: TRBD1; clone_size: -; cdr3_nt: TGTGCCAGCAGTTTCGGGACAGGGGATCACAATCAGCCCCAGCATTTT; cdr3_aa: CASSFGTGDHNQPQHF
v_call: TRBV7-9; j_call: TRBJ1-1; d_call: -; clone_size: -; cdr3_nt: TGTGCCAGCAGCTCCGAGCTGATGGGAGGCGAAGCTTTCTTT; cdr3_aa: CASSSELMGGEAFF
v_call: TRBV6-5; j_call: TRBJ1-2; d_call: -; clone_size: few; cdr3_nt: TGTGCCAGCAGTTCCCTCGGTTTAGTGTCTGGATACAACTATGGCTACACCTTC; cdr3_aa: CASSSLGLVSGYNYGYTF
v_call: TRBV6-5; j_call: TRBJ2-3; d_call: TRBD1; clone_size: -; cdr3_nt: TGTGCCAGCAGTTACAGGTCGGGACAGAACACAGATACGCAGTATTTT; cdr3_aa: CASSYRSGQNTDTQYF
v_call: TRBV7-9; j_call: TRBJ2-7; d_call: -; clone_size: -; cdr3_nt: TGTGCCAGCAGCCATCGGGGACCAAGGGACGAGCAGTACTTC; cdr3_aa: CASSHRGPRDEQYF
v_call: TRBV7-2; j_call: TRBJ1-2; d_call: -; clone_size: few; cdr3_nt: TGTGCCAGCAGCTTTAGAATTAGACTCTCCTATGGCTACACCTTC; cdr3_aa: CASSFRIRLSYGYTF
v_call: TRBV14; j_call: TRBJ1-1; d_call: TRBD1; clone_size: few; cdr3_nt: TGTGCCAGCAGCCAAGAGACAGGGTGGAACACTGAAGCTTTCTTT; cdr3_aa: CASSQETGWNTEAFF
v_call: TRBV27; j_call: TRBJ1-2; d_call: -; clone_size: -; cdr3_nt: TGTGCCAGCATGAAGGAGGGGTACTATGGCTACACCTTC; cdr3_aa: CASMKEGYYGYTF
v_call: TRBV5-6; j_call: TRBJ2-7; d_call: TRBD2; clone_size: -; cdr3_nt: TGTGCCAGCAGTCCGGATAGCGGGAGGTTCTACGAGCAGTACTTC; cdr3_aa: CASSPDSGRFYEQYF
v_call: TRBV6-5; j_call: TRBJ1-3; d_call: -; clone_size: many; cdr3_nt: TGTGCCAGCAGTTATCAGGGGAGGGAACAGCACACCATATATTTT; cdr3_aa: CASSYQGREQHTIYF
v_call: TRBV29-1; j_call: TRBJ2-3; d_call: -; clone_size: -; cdr3_nt: TGCAGCGTTGAAGATCCTTCTAGCACCAGCACAGATACGCAGTATTTT; cdr3_aa: CSVEDPSSTSTDTQYF
v_call: TRBV7-8; j_call: TRBJ1-3; d_call: -; clone_size: few; cdr3_nt: TGTGCCAGCAGCTTAGCATCGAAGTCAAACTCTGGAAACACCATATATTTT; cdr3_aa: CASSLASKSNSGNTIYF
v_call: TRBV5-5; j_call: TRBJ1-2; d_call: -; clone_size: -; cdr3_nt: TGTGCCAGCAGCACCGGACAGTCTAACTATGGCTACACCTTC; cdr3_aa: CASSTGQSNYGYTF
v_call: TRBV6-2/TRBV6-3; j_call: TRBJ1-1; d_call: -; clone_size: once; cdr3_nt: TGTGCCAGCGCCTACTCATTGAACACTGAAGCTTTCTTT; cdr3_aa: CASAYSLNTEAFF
v_call: TRBV4-3; j_call: TRBJ1-2; d_call: -; clone_size: -; cdr3_nt: TGCGCCAGCAGCCAGCGATACAAGAGGGATGGCTACACCTTC; cdr3_aa: CASSQRYKRDGYTF
v_call: TRBV4-3; j_call: TRBJ2-1; d_call: TRBD1; clone_size: -; cdr3_nt: TGCGCCAGCAGCCGGGGGACAGGGAGAAGGAATGAGCAGTTCTTC; cdr3_aa: CASSRGTGRRNEQFF
v_call: TRBV7-2; j_call: TRBJ1-2; d_call: TRBD1; clone_size: few; cdr3_nt: TGTGCCAGCAGCTTCGCGGCACAGGGGGCGCACGGCTACACCTTC; cdr3_aa: CASSFAAQGAHGYTF
v_call: TRBV9; j_call: TRBJ1-1; d_call: -; clone_size: -; cdr3_nt: TGTGCCAGCAGCGTAGACCCCCTGAGTGGACTAAGAACTGAAGCTTTCTTT; cdr3_aa: CASSVDPLSGLRTEAFF
v_call: TRBV7-9; j_call: TRBJ1-5; d_call: -; clone_size: -; cdr3_nt: TGTGCCAGCAGCCCCGGGACTCCTCCGCATTTT; cdr3_aa: CASSPGTPPHF
v_call: TRBV11-1; j_call: TRBJ2-1; d_call: -; clone_size: -; cdr3_nt: TGTGCCAGCAGCTTTCAAGGGACGCTAGGGGTCAATGAGCAGTTCTTC; cdr3_aa: CASSFQGTLGVNEQFF
v_call: TRBV19; j_call: TRBJ2-1; d_call: -; clone_size: -; cdr3_nt: TGTGCCAGTAGTATTCTCGGGGGCGCGTACAATGAGCAGTTCTTC; cdr3_aa: CASSILGGAYNEQFF
v_call: TRBV12-3/TRBV12-4; j_call: TRBJ2-1; d_call: TRBD2; clone_size: few; cdr3_nt: TGTGCCAGCAGTCAGAGCGGGAGGTACAATGAGCAGTTCTTC; cdr3_aa: CASSQSGRYNEQFF
v_call: TRBV25-1; j_call: TRBJ2-5; d_call: -; clone_size: few; cdr3_nt: TGTGCCAGCAGTCCGGGTGTAACCCTAGAGACCCAGTACTTC; cdr3_aa: CASSPGVTLETQYF
v_call: TRBV12-3/TRBV12-4; j_call: TRBJ1-1; d_call: -; clone_size: few; cdr3_nt: TGTGCCAGCAGTCTACCCAAGACAGGGAACACTGAAGCTTTCTTT; cdr3_aa: CASSLPKTGNTEAFF
v_call: TRBV6-5; j_call: TRBJ2-3; d_call: TRBD1; clone_size: once; cdr3_nt: TGTGCCAGCAGTTACTCGACAGGGAGCGGAGATACGCAGTATTTT; cdr3_aa: CASSYSTGSGDTQYF
v_call: TRBV29-1; j_call: TRBJ2-1; d_call: -; clone_size: -; cdr3_nt: TGCAGCGAGAGGAACTCCCAATCCTACAATGAGCAGTTCTTC; cdr3_aa: CSERNSQSYNEQFF
v_call: TRBV29-1; j_call: TRBJ2-1; d_call: TRBD1; clone_size: -; cdr3_nt: TGCAGCGTTAAGGTTCTCGGGGTCCAGGGGGCTCGGAATGAGCAGTTCTTC; cdr3_aa: CSVKVLGVQGARNEQFF
v_call: TRBV6-5; j_call: TRBJ2-1; d_call: -; clone_size: -; cdr3_nt: TGTGCCAGCAGTTTGGGGGGTGAGCAGTTCTTC; cdr3_aa: CASSLGGEQFF
v_call: TRBV28; j_call: TRBJ1-2; d_call: -; clone_size: -; cdr3_nt: TGTGCCAGCAGTTTGACCGGGATTGGCAACTATGGCTACACCTTC; cdr3_aa: CASSLTGIGNYGYTF
v_call: TRBV3-1; j_call: TRBJ1-3; d_call: -; clone_size: -; cdr3_nt: TGTGCCAGCAGCCAAGGGACAGCAACACTCGGAAACACCATATATTTT; cdr3_aa: CASSQGTATLGNTIYF
v_call: TRBV28; j_call: TRBJ2-3; d_call: -; clone_size: -; cdr3_nt: TGTGCCAGCAGTATACCAGCAGATACGCAGTATTTT; cdr3_aa: CASSIPADTQYF
v_call: TRBV2; j_call: TRBJ1-1; d_call: TRBD1; clone_size: few; cdr3_nt: TGTGCCAGCAAGAGACAGGGGGCGCCTGAAGCTTTCTTT; cdr3_aa: CASKRQGAPEAFF
v_call: TRBV7-8; j_call: TRBJ2-1; d_call: TRBD2; clone_size: -; cdr3_nt: TGTGCCAGCAGCTTATTGGGACTAGCGGATAATGAGCAGTTCTTC; cdr3_aa: CASSLLGLADNEQFF
v_call: TRBV27; j_call: TRBJ1-5; d_call: -; clone_size: few; cdr3_nt: TGTGCCAGCAGTTTATTATCGGGGAAGAGGGTTCAGCCCCAGCATTTT; cdr3_aa: CASSLLSGKRVQPQHF
v_call: TRBV27; j_call: TRBJ1-5; d_call: -; clone_size: few; cdr3_nt: TGTGCCAGCAGTTTAATCTCAGGGGTCAACAGCAATCAGCCCCAGCATTTT; cdr3_aa: CASSLISGVNSNQPQHF
v_call: TRBV30; j_call: TRBJ2-7; d_call: -; clone_size: -; cdr3_nt: TGTGCCTGGAGCGCCACAGGGTCCGAGCAGTACTTC; cdr3_aa: CAWSATGSEQYF
v_call: TRBV6-5; j_call: TRBJ2-7; d_call: -; clone_size: -; cdr3_nt: TGTGCCACAGCCCCCGACTCAGGGCCCTACGAGCAGTACTTC; cdr3_aa: CATAPDSGPYEQYF
v_call: TRBV12-3/TRBV12-4; j_call: TRBJ1-2; d_call: -; clone_size: -; cdr3_nt: TGTGCCAGCAGTTTAAGGCGAGGAGGGACTAACTATGGCTACACCTTC; cdr3_aa: CASSLRRGGTNYGYTF
v_call: TRBV12-3/TRBV12-4; j_call: TRBJ2-1; d_call: TRBD1; clone_size: -; cdr3_nt: TGTGCCAGCGCCCTGCCGGGACAGTACAATGAGCAGTTCTTC; cdr3_aa: CASALPGQYNEQFF
v_call: TRBV20-1; j_call: TRBJ2-1; d_call: TRBD2; clone_size: -; cdr3_nt: TGCAGTGCTACCAGCGGGAGGGGCAATGAGCAGTTCTTC; cdr3_aa: CSATSGRGNEQFF
v_call: TRBV2; j_call: TRBJ1-5; d_call: TRBD1; clone_size: few; cdr3_nt: TGTGCCAGCAGTGATAGGACAGGGGGCGCGGGTCAGCCCCAGCATTTT; cdr3_aa: CASSDRTGGAGQPQHF
v_call: TRBV6-5; j_call: TRBJ2-2; d_call: -; clone_size: few; cdr3_nt: TGTGCCAGCAGTTACTCCGGCGGGGAGCTGTTTTTT; cdr3_aa: CASSYSGGELFF
v_call: TRBV10-2; j_call: TRBJ1-2; d_call: TRBD1; clone_size: -; cdr3_nt: TGCGCCAGCAGTAAGGACAGGGTGGTCGGCTACACCTTC; cdr3_aa: CASSKDRVVGYTF